The 32 T cell receptor beta chains given below trace back to one sample, sequenced in a study of blood T cell repertoires in COVID-19. Sequencing was performed with immunoSEQ multiplex PCR; in TCRdb, only in-frame clones are kept and a portion is missing. The sample includes 150,000 to 200,000 clones, more than 75% of them seen just once. The sequenced sample consisted of PBMCs or T cells enriched from blood (not recorded which). The origin of the receptors is a man aged 40-49 years who had recovered from COVID-19.

This chain joins TRBV12-3 or TRBV12-4 and TRBJ2-7, with D hard to call. The CDR3 covers 13 residues. V shed 3 bases and J shed 3 bases, with 9 bases lying between them. DNA for the CDR3: TGTGCCAGCAGTTTTAGAAGCGACTACGAGCAGTACTTC. This translates into CASSFRSDYEQYF.

This chain connects TRBV7-9 to TRBJ1-5; D gene ambiguous. The CDR3 has 16 amino acids. Per the germline V gene, CDR1 is SEHNR and CDR2 is FQNEAQ (reference sequence). The ends were cut back, 0 bases at V and 5 bases at J, with 14 bases in the middle. CDR3 loop: CASSLAGAGEHQPQHF. DNA of the CDR3: TGTGCCAGCAGCTTAGCGGGTGCGGGCGAGCATCAGCCCCAGCATTTT.

This clone came up a few times. The V and J genes are TRBV5-4 and TRBJ1-3; D might be TRBD1 (6 bases). CDR1 is SGHNT, CDR2 YYREEE, per germline (reference sequence). This CDR3 spans 15 amino acids. Trimming left V 0 bases short and J 2 bases short, with 9 bases between. The CDR3 region has the DNA TGTGCCAGCAGCTTGGACAGGGTTGCTGGAAACACCATATATTTT. Encoded protein: CASSLDRVAGNTIYF.

The count of this clone is one. V usage is TRBV2 and J usage is TRBJ1-6; D unresolved. With 6 bases removed from V and 3 bases from J, the gap between germline ends came to 12 bases. The V gene's germline CDR1 is SNHLY and CDR2 FYNNEI. There are 15 residues in the CDR3. CDR3 bases: TGTGCCAGCAGCTCAGGACGGGACTATAATTCACCCCTCCACTTT. This translates into CASSSGRDYNSPLHF.

In this sample, this clone turned up once. Written as DNA, the CDR3 is TGTGCCAGCAGCGCGGGACTAGCGGGGGGGCTGGAGACCCAGTACTTC. Translating it yields CASSAGLAGGLETQYF. The chain carries TRBV7-9 and TRBJ2-5; the match to TRBD2 covers 16 bases. The CDR3 totals 16 residues. The V segment lost 5 bases and the J segment 5 bases; nucleotides outside the gene matches: 5. Germline CDR1 reads SEHNR; CDR2 reads FQNEAQ (reference sequence).

In its sample, this clone was seen a few times. The chain uses TRBV2 and TRBJ2-7; a weak D match, TRBD1 (5 bases). Germline V gene lookup returns CDR1 SNHLY and CDR2 FYNNEI. V lost 2 bases to trimming and J lost 6 bases, with 14 bases between them. The CDR3 length is 14 residues. The CDR3 coding sequence is TGTGCCAGCAGTGAACTCCCCACAGGCTCCGAGCAGTACGTC. It is translated as CASSELPTGSEQYV.

The sample holds many counts of this clone. V and J are TRBV6-5 and TRBJ2-1; the D is unclear. Germline V gene lookup returns CDR1 MNHEY and CDR2 SVGAGI. The CDR3 is 13 amino acids. The V end was cut by 4 bases, the J end by 8 bases, with 12 bases between. CDR3 in amino acids: CASSLDKPYEQFF. The CDR3, as DNA: TGTGCCAGCAGTTTAGACAAGCCATATGAGCAGTTCTTC.

The V call is TRBV7-9, the J call TRBJ1-1; D is unresolved. The V gene's germline CDR1 is SEHNR and CDR2 FQNEAQ (reference sequence). The CDR3 spans 12 residues. Between the trimmed V and J ends, which lost 7 bases and 2 bases, there was a span of 8 bases. In DNA, the CDR3 is TGTGCCAGCATGGGAGGAAACACTGAAGCTTTCTTT. It specifies CASMGGNTEAFF.

CDR3 sequence reads: CASSPPEDRVPSGNTIYF. The CDR3 nucleotides are TGTGCCAGCAGTCCCCCGGAGGACAGGGTACCCTCTGGAAACACCATATATTTT. This chain connects TRBV28 to TRBJ1-3; TRBD1 matches 8 bases. Per the germline V gene, CDR1 is MDHEN and CDR2 is SYDVKM. The V segment lost 5 bases and the J segment 0 bases; nucleotides outside the gene matches: 12. CDR3 length: 18 residues.

The J gene is TRBJ1-2, the V gene TRBV28; D might be TRBD1 (5 bases). Germline V gives CDR1 MDHEN, CDR2 SYDVKM. The V end lost 5 bases, the J end lost 3 bases, and 16 bases lay between the germline ends. This CDR3 is 15 amino acids long. The CDR3 region has the DNA TGTGCCAGCAGTAGTCCTGACAGATTCCACTATGGCTACACCTTC. It specifies CASSSPDRFHYGYTF.

This chain connects TRBV24-1 to TRBJ2-1; 10 bases fit TRBD2. CDR1 KGHDR and CDR2 SFDVKD come from the germline V gene. The V gene end was trimmed by 4 bases and the J gene end by 3 bases; junction bases not matched to a gene: 5. This CDR3 contains 16 residues. CDR3 sequence: CATSDGLAEHYNEQFF. The CDR3 DNA is TGTGCCACCAGTGACGGACTAGCGGAGCACTACAATGAGCAGTTCTTC.

The sample holds a few counts of this clone. CDR3 protein: CASSADLAGGRGQFF. The CDR3 nucleotides read TGTGCCAGCAGCGCGGACCTAGCGGGGGGACGAGGGCAGTTCTTC. The chain joins TRBV5-4 to TRBJ2-1; 11 positions match TRBD2. The length of the CDR3 is 15 residues. CDR1 is SGHNT and CDR2 is YYREEE in the germline V gene (reference sequence). The trim removed 4 bases at V and 12 bases at J, leaving 12 bases unmatched. The full variable domain, with the rest looked up from reference TRBV5-4 and TRBJ2-1, is ETGVTQSPTHLIKTRGQQVTLRCSSQSGHNTVSWYQQALGQGPQFIFQYYREEENGRGNFPPRFSGLQFPNYSSELNVNALELDDSALYLCASSADLAGGRGQFFGPGTRLTVL.

As concerns this clone: The identical CDR3 is also encoded by other nucleotide sequences in the sample. Here the CDR3 reads CASGLSGGETQYF. The CDR3 bases are TGTGCTAGTGGTTTGTCAGGTGGTGAGACCCAGTACTTC. The V and J genes are TRBV12-5 and TRBJ2-5; no definite D call. Germline assignment: CDR1 LGHNT and CDR2 FRNRAP. Trimming stripped 2 bases from V and 5 bases from J, with 9 bases between. This CDR3 spans 13 amino acids.

The V call is TRBV3-1 (or the pseudogene TRBV3-2), the J call TRBJ2-1, with a weak D call TRBD2 (6 bases). The CDR3 is 16 amino acids. V gave up 4 bases and J gave up 3 bases, with 16 bases separating them. The germline CDR1 and CDR2 sequences are LGHDT and YNNKEL (reference sequence). CDR3 loop: CASSRNGGAYYNEQFF. The CDR3 nucleotides read TGTGCCAGCAGCCGGAATGGAGGGGCATACTACAATGAGCAGTTCTTC.

This chain uses TRBV6-5 with TRBJ2-7; the D is unclear. The germline CDR1 and CDR2 sequences are MNHEY and SVGAGI. This CDR3 has 13 residues. The ends were cut back, 3 bases at V and 7 bases at J, with 13 bases in the middle. DNA of the CDR3: TGTGCCAGCAGTTATTCCAGGCAAGGTGAGCAGTACGTC. Its protein is CASSYSRQGEQYV.

CDR3 in DNA: TGCGCCAGCAGACCCCGGTCGGTGGTGGAGCTCCTTGACGAGCAGTACGTC. This gives the protein CASRPRSVVELLDEQYV. The chain is built from TRBV10-1 and TRBJ2-7, with no clear D. The length of the CDR3 is 17 residues. Germline V gene data show CDR1 as WNHNN and CDR2 as SYGVQD (reference sequence). The V and J ends lost 6 bases and 5 bases respectively, with 26 bases between them.

This CDR3 is CASSYGGTQYF. DNA for the CDR3: TGTGCCAGCAGCTACGGGGGTACGCAGTATTTT. The gene calls are TRBV11-2 and TRBJ2-3, with D tentatively TRBD2 (6 bases). Trimming removed 4 bases at V and 8 bases at J, with 7 bases between. The CDR3 totals 11 residues. Germline assignment: CDR1 SGHAT and CDR2 FQNNGV.

This chain uses TRBV5-1 with TRBJ2-7; 11 bases align to TRBD2. This CDR3 is 15 amino acids long. Germline V gene sequence: CDR1 SGHRS, CDR2 YFSETQ. Trimming at V came to 0 bases and at J to 6 bases, leaving 5 bases not matched to a gene. The CDR3 DNA is TGCGCCAGCAGCTTGGTTCTAGCGGGGGGTGGCGAGCAGTACTTC. Translation gives CASSLVLAGGGEQYF.

This chain links TRBV5-4 with TRBJ2-6; possible D gene TRBD1, 6 bases. Deletions cut 4 bases from V and 4 bases from J, with 12 bases between. Germline assignment: CDR1 SGHNT and CDR2 YYREEE (reference sequence). CDR3 length: 15 amino acids. The CDR3 nucleotides are TGTGCCAGCAGCCAAAGGACAGACGGGGCCAACGTCCTGACTTTC. Amino acids: CASSQRTDGANVLTF.

This chain joins TRBV3-1 (or the pseudogene TRBV3-2) and TRBJ1-1; 7 nucleotides line up with TRBD1. The V gene's germline CDR1 is LGHDT and CDR2 YNNKEL (reference sequence). CDR3 length: 15 amino acids. The V segment lost 1 base and the J segment 4 bases; nucleotides outside the gene matches: 6. As DNA, the CDR3 is TGTGCCAGCAGCCAAGGACAGGGAAAGCGCACTGAAGCTTTCTTT. Translated, it gives CASSQGQGKRTEAFF.

The rearrangement uses TRBV25-1 and TRBJ2-5; TRBD2 matches at 7 bases. J gave up 5 bases and V 4 bases, and 7 bases lay outside the gene matches. The CDR3 sequence is 14 residues long. The germline gives CDR1 MGHDK, CDR2 SYGVNS. Written as DNA, the CDR3 is TGTGCCAGCAGTGGGGACTATTCTGGCGAGACCCAGTACTTC. It codes for CASSGDYSGETQYF.

The chain has TRBV29-1 and TRBJ2-5; TRBD1 agrees at 8 bases. Trimming cost V 7 bases and J 0 bases; bases outside gene matches: 13. The CDR3 sequence is 16 residues long. The germline V gene encodes CDR1 SQVTM and CDR2 ANQGSEA. The CDR3 loop reads CSAIPRTGMYQETQYF. Here the CDR3 DNA reads TGCAGCGCCATTCCCCGGACAGGGATGTACCAAGAGACCCAGTACTTC.

The chain employs TRBV6-2 or TRBV6-3 and TRBJ2-6; a possible D gene is TRBD1 (5 bases). CDR1 MNHEY and CDR2 SVGEGT come from the germline V gene. V was cut by 2 bases and J by 2 bases, with 7 bases left in between. This CDR3 has 15 amino acids. In DNA, the CDR3 is TGTGCCAGCAGTTACGACAGTGCTGGGGCCAACGTCCTGACTTTC. Its protein is CASSYDSAGANVLTF.

This clone has just one count. The rearrangement joins TRBV11-2 to TRBJ2-5, with a weak D call TRBD2 (7 bases). V lost 1 base, J lost 1 base, and 13 bases lay in between. The CDR3 has 16 residues. Germline assignment: CDR1 SGHAT and CDR2 FQNNGV. This chain's CDR3 is CASSLGGGAPQETQYF. The DNA for the CDR3 is TGTGCCAGCAGCTTAGGAGGGGGGGCCCCCCAAGAGACCCAGTACTTC.

This chain uses TRBV18 with TRBJ2-3, with D tentatively TRBD2 (6 bases). Germline-derived CDR1 and CDR2 are KGHSH and LQKENI. V was cut by 5 bases and J by 2 bases, with 20 bases left in between. This CDR3 is built from 17 residues. CDR3 sequence (DNA): TGTGCCAGCTCAGGGTCCGGGACTCCTATTCCCACAGATACGCAGTATTTT. Its protein is CASSGSGTPIPTDTQYF.

Written as DNA, the CDR3 is TGTGCCAGTAGTATATTATATCCCCCTGAAGCTTTCTTT. It encodes CASSILYPPEAFF. The chain carries TRBV19 and TRBJ1-1; D is unresolved. CDR3 length equals 13 residues. V lost 2 bases and J lost 6, with 10 bases in between. Germline loops: CDR1 LNHDA, CDR2 SQIVND (reference sequence).

This clone was seen only a few times. The rearrangement links TRBV9 to TRBJ1-3, with D unclear. The germline V and J ends were trimmed by 1 base and 0 bases, with 14 bases remaining between them. Looked up from germline, CDR1 is SGDLS and CDR2 is YYNGEE. CDR3 size: 17 residues. The CDR3 nucleotides read TGTGCCAGCAGCGTAATTGACACCCCCTACTCTGGAAACACCATATATTTT. Protein: CASSVIDTPYSGNTIYF.

This chain links TRBV27 with TRBJ1-6; 7 bases line up with TRBD1. This CDR3 region has 15 residues. Germline V gives CDR1 MNHEY, CDR2 SMNVEV (reference sequence). V gave up 3 bases and J gave up 8 bases; unmatched junction bases: 7. Written as DNA, the CDR3 is TGTGCCAGCAGTTTCCACAGGGGAGTGGATTCACCCCTCCACTTT. Amino acids: CASSFHRGVDSPLHF.

This clone was seen many times. This sequence joins TRBV7-9 and TRBJ1-4, with D maybe TRBD1 (6 bases). The germline V and J ends were trimmed by 8 bases and 3 bases, with 13 bases remaining between them. The CDR3 covers 14 residues. Germline values: CDR1 SEHNR, CDR2 FQNEAQ (reference sequence). CDR3 coding DNA: TGTGCCAGCGGGGGCGGGTCGGCTAATGAAAAACTGTTTTTT. This sequence encodes CASGGGSANEKLFF.

The V call is TRBV28, the J call TRBJ1-2; D is perhaps TRBD1 (6 bases). V dropped 1 base and J dropped 9 bases, with 12 bases sitting between them. The CDR3 sequence is 13 residues long. CDR1 and CDR2 (germline): MDHEN, SYDVKM. The CDR3 here is CASSLSGADSYTF. The CDR3 DNA sequence: TGTGCCAGCAGTTTATCAGGGGCTGATAGCTACACCTTC.

This clone was detected once. The chain combines TRBV20-1 with TRBJ2-1; TRBD2 matches 11 bases. The V segment lost 3 bases and the J segment 7 bases; nucleotides outside the gene matches: 14. The CDR3 spans 17 residues. From germline, CDR1 is DFQATT and CDR2 SNEGSKA (reference sequence). The DNA of the CDR3 is TGCAGTGCTAGTAGGCTAGCGGGGGGCCGGGGCCTTAATGAGCAGTTCTTC. Encoded protein: CSASRLAGGRGLNEQFF.

The chain has TRBV5-1 and TRBJ1-6; no clear D. The length of the CDR3 is 16 residues. V lost 0 bases to trimming and J lost 6 bases, with 13 bases between them. The germline V gene encodes CDR1 SGHRS and CDR2 YFSETQ. CDR3 sequence reads: CASSLERGKGNSPLHF. The DNA for the CDR3 is TGCGCCAGCAGCTTGGAGCGGGGAAAGGGTAATTCACCCCTCCACTTT.